This TCR beta chain was captured in a study of blood T cells in healthy people across ages. V was shortened by 0 bases and J by 3 bases, with 11 bases between the two germline ends. CDR1 is SGDLS and CDR2 is YYNGEE in the germline V gene. The CDR3 runs 15 residues. PCR was performed a second time for about 7 to 11 cycles using a sample-barcoded 5' primer and a J-beta primer mix. TCRdb re-derived calls from the 5' RACE reads in MiXCR, one entry per CDR3 protein. This sample has 500,000 to 650,000 distinct CDR3 sequences; around 27% occur once, and the top ten carry 3.6%. These data were also reused for a study on T cells of mothers and their children.

Sequenced material: blood. The V call is TRBV9, the J call TRBJ2-3; unclear D gene. The source of this sequence is a boy aged 2 to 10 in good health. CDR3 coding DNA: TGTGCCAGCAGCGTAGAGAGTATCGGGACAGATACGCAGTATTTT. It is translated as CASSVESIGTDTQYF.